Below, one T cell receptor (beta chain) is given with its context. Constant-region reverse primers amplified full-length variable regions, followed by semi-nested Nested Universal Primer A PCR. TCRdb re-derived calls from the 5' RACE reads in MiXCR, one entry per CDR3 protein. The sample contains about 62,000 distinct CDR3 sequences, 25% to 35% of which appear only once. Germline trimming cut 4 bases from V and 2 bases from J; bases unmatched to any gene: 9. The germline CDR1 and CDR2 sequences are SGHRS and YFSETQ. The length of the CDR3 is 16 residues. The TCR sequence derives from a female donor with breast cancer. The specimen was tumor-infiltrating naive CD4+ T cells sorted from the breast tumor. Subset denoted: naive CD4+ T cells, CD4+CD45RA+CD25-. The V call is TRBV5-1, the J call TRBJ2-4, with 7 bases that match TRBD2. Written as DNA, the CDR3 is TGCGCCAGCAGCCCTAGCGGTGGGGTGACCAAAAACATTCAGTACTTC. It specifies CASSPSGGVTKNIQYF. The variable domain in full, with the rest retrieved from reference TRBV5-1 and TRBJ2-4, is KAGVTQTPRYLIKTRGQQVTLSCSPISGHRSVSWYQQTPGQGLQFLFEYFSETQRNKGNFPGRFSGRQFSNSRSEMNVSTLELGDSALYLCASSPSGGVTKNIQYFGAGTRLSVL.